This T cell receptor (beta chain) emerged from a study of OX40 agonist ivuxolimab in advanced cancers. Study in general: With ivuxolimab, an agonistic anti-OX40 (CD134) antibody, patients were treated. A partial response was reached by three patients: one with hepatocellular carcinoma and two with cutaneous melanoma.

Sequencing was performed with immunoSEQ multiplex PCR; in TCRdb, only in-frame clones are kept and a portion is missing. In the table there are some 32,000 clones, more than 70% of which are singletons. This CDR3 contains 16 residues. Germline V gene lookup returns CDR1 MNHNS and CDR2 SASEGT. V was pared by 4 bases and J by 5 bases, with 13 bases of the junction left unmatched. Only a few counts were recorded for this clone. Specimen: CD4+ or CD8+ T cells sorted from blood, collected in a trial of the OX40 agonist ivuxolimab. This sequence was found in an adult with an advanced solid tumor such as melanoma, head and neck, liver or kidney cancer. The genes are TRBV6-1 and TRBJ2-5, with 7 bases lining up with TRBD2. This chain's CDR3 is CASSGDNIRRGETQYF. CDR3 DNA: TGTGCCAGCAGTGGGGATAATATTCGGCGGGGGGAGACCCAGTACTTC.